This TCR beta chain was captured in a study of T cells of healthy individuals. The CDR3 covers 13 residues. V was shortened by 0 bases and J by 3 bases, with 4 bases between the two germline ends. CDR1 SGHDT and CDR2 YYEEEE come from the germline V gene. Each CDR3 protein is one row after TCRdb ran MiXCR on the 5' RACE reads. The top ten hold about 8.9% of the sample, which has over 40,000 distinct CDR3 sequences, 4% to 5.5% seen once. The V and J genes are TRBV5-6 and TRBJ2-4; D remains unclear. The sequence came from a human donor in good health. Written as DNA, the CDR3 is TGTGCCAGCAGCTTGGGCAGCAAAAACATTCAGTACTTC. Protein product: CASSLGSKNIQYF.